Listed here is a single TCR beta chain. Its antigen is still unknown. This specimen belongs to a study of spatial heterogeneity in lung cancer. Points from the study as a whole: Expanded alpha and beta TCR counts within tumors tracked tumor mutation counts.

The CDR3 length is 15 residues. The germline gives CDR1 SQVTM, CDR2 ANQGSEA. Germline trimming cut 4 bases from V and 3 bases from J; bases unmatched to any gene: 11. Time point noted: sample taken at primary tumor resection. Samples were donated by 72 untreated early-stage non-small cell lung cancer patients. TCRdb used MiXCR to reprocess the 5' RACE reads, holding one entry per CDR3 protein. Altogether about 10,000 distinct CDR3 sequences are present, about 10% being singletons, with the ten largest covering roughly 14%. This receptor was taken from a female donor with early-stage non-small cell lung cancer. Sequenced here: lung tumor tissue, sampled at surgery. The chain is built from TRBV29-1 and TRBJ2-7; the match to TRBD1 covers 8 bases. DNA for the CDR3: TGCAGCGTTGGGCGACAGGGACAGGCAGACTACGAGCAGTACTTC. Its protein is CSVGRQGQADYEQYF.